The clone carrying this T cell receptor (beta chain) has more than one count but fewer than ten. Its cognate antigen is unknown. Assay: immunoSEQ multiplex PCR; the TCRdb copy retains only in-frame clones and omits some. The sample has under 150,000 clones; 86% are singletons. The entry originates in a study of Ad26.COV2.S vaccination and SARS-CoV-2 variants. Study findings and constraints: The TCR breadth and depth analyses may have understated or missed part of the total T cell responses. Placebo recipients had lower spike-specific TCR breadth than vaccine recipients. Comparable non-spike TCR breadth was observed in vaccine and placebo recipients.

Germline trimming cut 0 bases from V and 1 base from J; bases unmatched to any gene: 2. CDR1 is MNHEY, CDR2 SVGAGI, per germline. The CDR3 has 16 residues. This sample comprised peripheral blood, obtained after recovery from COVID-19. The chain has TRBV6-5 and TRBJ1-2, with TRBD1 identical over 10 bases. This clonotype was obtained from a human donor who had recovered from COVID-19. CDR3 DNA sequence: TGTGCCAGCAGTTACTCGAGGACAGGGGGTAACTATGGCTACACCTTC. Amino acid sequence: CASSYSRTGGNYGYTF.